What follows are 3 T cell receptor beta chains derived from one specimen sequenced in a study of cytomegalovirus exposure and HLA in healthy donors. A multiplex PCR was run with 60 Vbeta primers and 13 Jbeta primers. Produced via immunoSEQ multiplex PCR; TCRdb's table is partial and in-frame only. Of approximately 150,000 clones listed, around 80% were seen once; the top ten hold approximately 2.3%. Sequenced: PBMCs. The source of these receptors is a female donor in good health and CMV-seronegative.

The DNA for the CDR3 is TGTGCCAGCAGGGTAGCGGCGGGGGAAGGGGCCGGGGAGCTGTTTTTT. As protein: CASRVAAGEGAGELFF. The chain has TRBV7-6 and TRBJ2-2, with 7 nucleotides matching TRBD2. J was trimmed by 6 bases and V by 6 bases; bases with no gene match: 13. Per the germline V gene, CDR1 is SGHVS and CDR2 is FNYEAQ. The CDR3 sequence is 16 residues long.

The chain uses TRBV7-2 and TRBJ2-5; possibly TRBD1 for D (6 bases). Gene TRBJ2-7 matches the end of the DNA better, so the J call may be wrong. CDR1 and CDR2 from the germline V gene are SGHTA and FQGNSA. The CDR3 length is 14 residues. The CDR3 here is CASSLSPGAYEQYF. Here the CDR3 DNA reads TGTGCCAGCAGCTTATCTCCAGGGGCCTACGAGCAGTACTTC.

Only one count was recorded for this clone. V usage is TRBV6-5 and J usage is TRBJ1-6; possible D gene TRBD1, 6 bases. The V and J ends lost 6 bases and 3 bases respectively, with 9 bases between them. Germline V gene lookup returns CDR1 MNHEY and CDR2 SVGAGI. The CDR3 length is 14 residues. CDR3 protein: CASSRTVYNSPLHF. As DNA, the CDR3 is TGTGCCAGCAGCCGGACAGTCTATAATTCACCCCTCCACTTT.